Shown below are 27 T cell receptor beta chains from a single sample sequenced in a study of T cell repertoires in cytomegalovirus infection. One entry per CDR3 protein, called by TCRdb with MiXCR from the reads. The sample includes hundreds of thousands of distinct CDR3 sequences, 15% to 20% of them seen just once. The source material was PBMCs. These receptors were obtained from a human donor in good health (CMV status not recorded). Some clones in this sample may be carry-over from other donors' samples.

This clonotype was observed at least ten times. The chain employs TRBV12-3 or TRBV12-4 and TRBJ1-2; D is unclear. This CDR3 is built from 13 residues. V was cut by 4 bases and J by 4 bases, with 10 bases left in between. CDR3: CASSSDGAYGYTF. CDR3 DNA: TGTGCCAGCAGTTCGGACGGCGCCTATGGCTACACCTTC.

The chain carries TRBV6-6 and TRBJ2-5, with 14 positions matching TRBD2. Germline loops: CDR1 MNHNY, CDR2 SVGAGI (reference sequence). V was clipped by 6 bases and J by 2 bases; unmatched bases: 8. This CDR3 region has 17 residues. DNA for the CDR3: TGTGCCAGCAGCAGACTAGCGGGGGGGCCGTTTCAAGAGACCCAGTACTTC. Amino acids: CASSRLAGGPFQETQYF.

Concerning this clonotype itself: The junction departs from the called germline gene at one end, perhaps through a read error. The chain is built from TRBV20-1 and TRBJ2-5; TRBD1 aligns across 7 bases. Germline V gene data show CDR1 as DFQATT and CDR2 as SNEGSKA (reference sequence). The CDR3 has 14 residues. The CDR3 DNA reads TGCAGTGCTAGAGTGGGACAGTTCCAAGAGATCCAGTACTTC. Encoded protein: CSARVGQFQEIQYF.

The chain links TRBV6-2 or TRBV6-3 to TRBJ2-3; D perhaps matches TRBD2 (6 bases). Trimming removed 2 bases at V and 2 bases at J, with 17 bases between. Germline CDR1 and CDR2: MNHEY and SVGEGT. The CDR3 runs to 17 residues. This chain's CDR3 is CASSYPGLPITTDTQYF. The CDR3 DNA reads TGTGCCAGCAGTTACCCGGGACTCCCAATCACCACAGATACGCAGTATTTT.

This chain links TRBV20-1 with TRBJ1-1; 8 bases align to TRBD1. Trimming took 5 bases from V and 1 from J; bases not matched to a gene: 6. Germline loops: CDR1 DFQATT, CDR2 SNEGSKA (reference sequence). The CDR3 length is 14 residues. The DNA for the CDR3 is TGCAGTGCTTCCCAGGGGGCGCAGAACACTGAAGCTTTCTTT. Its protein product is CSASQGAQNTEAFF.

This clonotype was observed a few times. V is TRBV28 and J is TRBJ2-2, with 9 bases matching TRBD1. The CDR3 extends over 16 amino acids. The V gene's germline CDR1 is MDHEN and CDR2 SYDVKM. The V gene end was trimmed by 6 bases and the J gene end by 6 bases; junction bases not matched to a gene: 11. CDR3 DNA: TGTGCCAGCAGGCTACCCGGGACAGGGCGAGCCGGGGAGCTGTTTTTT. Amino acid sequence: CASRLPGTGRAGELFF.

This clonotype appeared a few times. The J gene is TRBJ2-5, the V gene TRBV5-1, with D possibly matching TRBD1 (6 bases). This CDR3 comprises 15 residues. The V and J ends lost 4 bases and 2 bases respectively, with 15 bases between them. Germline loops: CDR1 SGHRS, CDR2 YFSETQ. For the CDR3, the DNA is TGCGCCAGCAGCCTGACAGGTGGCGGACAAGAGACCCAGTACTTC. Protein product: CASSLTGGGQETQYF. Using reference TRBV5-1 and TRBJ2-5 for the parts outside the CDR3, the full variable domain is KAGVTQTPRYLIKTRGQQVTLSCSPISGHRSVSWYQQTPGQGLQFLFEYFSETQRNKGNFPGRFSGRQFSNSRSEMNVSTLELGDSALYLCASSLTGGGQETQYFGPGTRLLVL.

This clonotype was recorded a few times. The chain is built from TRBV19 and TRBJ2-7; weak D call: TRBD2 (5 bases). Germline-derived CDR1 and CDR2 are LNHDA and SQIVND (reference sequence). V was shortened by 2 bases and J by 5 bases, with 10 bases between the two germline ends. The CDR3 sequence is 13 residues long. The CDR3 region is CASSIQPGNEQYF. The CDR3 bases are TGTGCCAGTAGTATACAACCGGGGAACGAGCAGTACTTC.

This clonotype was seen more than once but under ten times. The CDR3 loop reads CASRNGISSAWSYEQYF. The CDR3 region has the DNA TGTGCCAGCAGAAACGGGATATCCTCTGCGTGGTCCTACGAGCAGTACTTC. The chain couples TRBV6-2 or TRBV6-3 to TRBJ2-7; possibly TRBD2 for D (5 bases). Trimming took off 6 bases at V and 1 base at J, with 22 bases between the two ends. Germline V CDR1 and CDR2: MNHEY, SVGEGT. This CDR3 is 17 amino acids long.

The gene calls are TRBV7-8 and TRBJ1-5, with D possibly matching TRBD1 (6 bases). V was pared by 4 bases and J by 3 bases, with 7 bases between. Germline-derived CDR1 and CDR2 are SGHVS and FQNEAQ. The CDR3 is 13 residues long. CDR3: CASSWTVNQPQHF. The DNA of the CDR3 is TGTGCCAGCAGCTGGACAGTCAATCAGCCCCAGCATTTT.

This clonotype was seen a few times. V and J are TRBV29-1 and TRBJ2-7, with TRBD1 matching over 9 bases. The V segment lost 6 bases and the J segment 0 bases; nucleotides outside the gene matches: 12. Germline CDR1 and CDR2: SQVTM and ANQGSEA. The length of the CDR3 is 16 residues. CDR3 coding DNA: TGCAGCGTGGGGACAGGGAGAGGGTCTCTCTCCTACGAGCAGTACTTC. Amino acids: CSVGTGRGSLSYEQYF.

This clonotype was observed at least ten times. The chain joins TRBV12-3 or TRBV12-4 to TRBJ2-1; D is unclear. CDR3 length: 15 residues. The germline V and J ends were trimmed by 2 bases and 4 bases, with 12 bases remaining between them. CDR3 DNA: TGTGCCAGCAGTTTATGGCGAACCGGGTACAATGAGCAGTTCTTC. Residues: CASSLWRTGYNEQFF.

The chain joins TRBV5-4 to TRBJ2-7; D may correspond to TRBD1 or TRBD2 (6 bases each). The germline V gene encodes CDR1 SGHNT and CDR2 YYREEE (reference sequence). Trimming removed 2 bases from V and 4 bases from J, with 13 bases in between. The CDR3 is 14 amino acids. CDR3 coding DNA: TGTGCCAGCAGCTTAGGGGGGAGAAGGTACGAGCAGTACTTC. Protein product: CASSLGGRRYEQYF.

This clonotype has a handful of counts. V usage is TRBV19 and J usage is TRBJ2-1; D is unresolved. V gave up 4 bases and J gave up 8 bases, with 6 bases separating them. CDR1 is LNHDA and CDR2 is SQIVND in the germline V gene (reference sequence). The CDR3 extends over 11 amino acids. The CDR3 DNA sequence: TGTGCCAGTAGTAATGCGGATGAGCAGTTCTTC. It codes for CASSNADEQFF.

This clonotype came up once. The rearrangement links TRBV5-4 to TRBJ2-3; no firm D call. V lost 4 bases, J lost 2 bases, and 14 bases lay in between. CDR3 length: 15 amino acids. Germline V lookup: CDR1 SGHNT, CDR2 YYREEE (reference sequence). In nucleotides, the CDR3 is TGTGCCAGCAGCCCCCGTAGGGTCGTCACAGATACGCAGTATTTT. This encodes CASSPRRVVTDTQYF.

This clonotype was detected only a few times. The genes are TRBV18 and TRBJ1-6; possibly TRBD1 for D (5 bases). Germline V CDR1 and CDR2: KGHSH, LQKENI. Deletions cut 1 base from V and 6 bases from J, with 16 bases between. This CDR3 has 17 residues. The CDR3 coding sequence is TGTGCCAGCTCACCACGGCCGGGACGGAGGACTAATTCACCCCTCCACTTT. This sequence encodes CASSPRPGRRTNSPLHF.

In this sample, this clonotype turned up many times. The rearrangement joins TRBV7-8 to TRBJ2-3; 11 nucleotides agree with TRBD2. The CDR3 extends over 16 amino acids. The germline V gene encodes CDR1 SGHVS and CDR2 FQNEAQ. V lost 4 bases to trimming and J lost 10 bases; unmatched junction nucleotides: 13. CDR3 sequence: CASSSFSGGAFRAQYF. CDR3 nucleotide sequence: TGTGCCAGCAGCTCCTTTAGCGGGGGGGCCTTCCGGGCGCAGTATTTT.

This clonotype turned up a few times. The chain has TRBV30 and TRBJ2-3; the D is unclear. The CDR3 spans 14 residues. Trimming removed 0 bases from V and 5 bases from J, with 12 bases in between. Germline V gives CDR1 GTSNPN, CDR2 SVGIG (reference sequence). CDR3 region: CAWSVGLSGDTQYF. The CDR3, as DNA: TGTGCCTGGAGTGTAGGTCTCTCTGGAGATACGCAGTATTTT.

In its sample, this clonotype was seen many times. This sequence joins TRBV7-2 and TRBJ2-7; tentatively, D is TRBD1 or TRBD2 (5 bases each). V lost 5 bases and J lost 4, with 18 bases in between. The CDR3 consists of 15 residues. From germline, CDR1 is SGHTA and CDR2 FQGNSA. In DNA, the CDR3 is TGTGCCAGCAGCGTAAACCGGGACGGAAGTTACGAGCAGTACTTC. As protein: CASSVNRDGSYEQYF.

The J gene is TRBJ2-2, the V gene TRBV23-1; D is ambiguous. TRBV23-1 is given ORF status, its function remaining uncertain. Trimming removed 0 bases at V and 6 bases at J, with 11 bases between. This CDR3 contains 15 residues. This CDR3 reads CASSQSSQGPGELFF. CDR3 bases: TGCGCCAGCAGTCAATCGTCCCAAGGGCCCGGGGAGCTGTTTTTT.

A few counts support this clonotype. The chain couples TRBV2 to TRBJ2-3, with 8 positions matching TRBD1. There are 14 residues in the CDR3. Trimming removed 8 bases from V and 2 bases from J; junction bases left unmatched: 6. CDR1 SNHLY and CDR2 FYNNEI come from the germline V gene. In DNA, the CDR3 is TGTGCCAGCGATCGACAGGGGAACACAGATACGCAGTATTTT. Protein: CASDRQGNTDTQYF.

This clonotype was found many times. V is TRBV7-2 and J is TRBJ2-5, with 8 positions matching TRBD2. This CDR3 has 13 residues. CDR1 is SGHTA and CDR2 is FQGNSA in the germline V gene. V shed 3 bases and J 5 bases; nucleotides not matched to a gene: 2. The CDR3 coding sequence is TGTGCCAGCAGCTTCGAGCGGGGGGAGACCCAGTACTTC. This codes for CASSFERGETQYF.

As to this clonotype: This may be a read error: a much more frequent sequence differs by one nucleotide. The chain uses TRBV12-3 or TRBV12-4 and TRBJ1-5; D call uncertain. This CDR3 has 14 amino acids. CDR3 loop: CGSSGGSGNQPQHF. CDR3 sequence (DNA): TGTGGCAGCAGCGGAGGTTCTGGCAATCAGCCCCAGCATTTT.

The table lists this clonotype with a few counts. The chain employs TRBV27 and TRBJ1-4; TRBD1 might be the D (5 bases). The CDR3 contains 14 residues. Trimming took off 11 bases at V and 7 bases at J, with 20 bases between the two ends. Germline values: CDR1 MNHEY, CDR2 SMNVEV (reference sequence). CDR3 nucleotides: TGTGCCTCCCAAGCGCTTGGGGGGAGTGAAAAACTGTTTTTT. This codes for CASQALGGSEKLFF.

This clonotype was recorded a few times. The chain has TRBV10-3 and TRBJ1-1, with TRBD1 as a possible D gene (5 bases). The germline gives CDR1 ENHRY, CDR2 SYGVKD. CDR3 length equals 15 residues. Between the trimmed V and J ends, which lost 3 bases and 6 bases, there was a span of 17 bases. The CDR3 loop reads CAISDAGRADAEAFF. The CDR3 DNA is TGTGCCATCAGTGACGCCGGCAGGGCGGATGCTGAAGCTTTCTTT.

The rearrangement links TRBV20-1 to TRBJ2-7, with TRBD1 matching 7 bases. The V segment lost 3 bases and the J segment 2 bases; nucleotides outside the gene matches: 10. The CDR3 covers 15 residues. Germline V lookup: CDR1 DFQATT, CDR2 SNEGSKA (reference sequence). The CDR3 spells CSASNLRTGPYEQYF. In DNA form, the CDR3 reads TGCAGTGCTAGCAACCTACGGACAGGCCCCTACGAGCAGTACTTC.

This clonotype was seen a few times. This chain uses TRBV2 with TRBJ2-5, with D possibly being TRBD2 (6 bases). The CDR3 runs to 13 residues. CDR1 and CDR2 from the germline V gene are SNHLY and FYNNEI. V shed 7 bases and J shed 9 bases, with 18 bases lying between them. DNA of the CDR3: TGTGCCAGCATGGACACTCGGGGGACCTCCCAGTACTTC. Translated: CASMDTRGTSQYF.